The 18 T cell receptor beta chains listed next were all sequenced from one sample in a study of naive and memory T cell subsets. Two oligonucleotides, mixed equimolar, formed the beta constant-region primer covering TRBC1 and TRBC2. Four rounds of PCR amplified the ligated cDNA using nested alpha and beta constant-region primers plus SP2. TCRdb reanalysed the UMI-ligation and nested PCR reads using MiXCR and keeps one entry per CDR3 protein. The profile shows tens of thousands of distinct CDR3 sequences, less than 20% of them singletons. Sequencing was performed on effector memory CD4+ T cells from blood. Subset denoted: effector memory, CD45RA- CD27-. The receptors derive from a human donor in good health.

This clonotype was recorded at least ten times. CDR3 sequence (DNA): TGTGCCAGCAGTGACGACAGGAAACTTGGCTACACCTTC. Translation: CASSDDRKLGYTF. This sequence joins TRBV6-5 and TRBJ1-2; tentative D call: TRBD1 (6 bases). Trimming pared 5 bases from V and 7 bases from J, leaving 14 bases between. This CDR3 spans 13 amino acids. Germline V gene lookup returns CDR1 MNHEY and CDR2 SVGAGI.

The chain uses TRBV25-1 and TRBJ1-5; no clear D. This CDR3 region has 16 residues. Germline V gene data show CDR1 as MGHDK and CDR2 as SYGVNS. V lost 4 bases and J 4 bases, leaving 17 bases between the germline ends. The CDR3 loop reads CASSGIGGSQNQPQHF. CDR3 nucleotides: TGTGCCAGCAGTGGGATAGGCGGCAGTCAGAATCAGCCCCAGCATTTT.

This clonotype was detected many times. The chain is built from TRBV5-6 and TRBJ1-6, with unresolved D. CDR3 length equals 14 residues. Per germline, CDR1 SGHDT and CDR2 YYEEEE. Trimming cost V 0 bases and J 8 bases, with 9 bases left between them. As DNA, the CDR3 is TGTGCCAGCAGCTTGGTGGGGTTCGATTCACCCCTCCACTTT. Protein product: CASSLVGFDSPLHF.

This chain links TRBV6-5 with TRBJ1-2; a weak D match, TRBD1 (6 bases). Germline CDR1 reads MNHEY; CDR2 reads SVGAGI. With 0 bases removed from V and 4 bases from J, the gap between germline ends came to 15 bases. This CDR3 region has 16 residues. The chain's CDR3 is CASSYSLGAGSYGYTF. The CDR3 region has the DNA TGTGCCAGCAGTTACTCATTGGGGGCAGGGAGCTATGGCTACACCTTC.

This clonotype was seen a few times. CDR3 in DNA: TGCAGTGCCCCGGGATCGGGCAAAAACATTCAGTACTTC. Protein: CSAPGSGKNIQYF. The genes are TRBV20-1 and TRBJ2-4; D may be TRBD2 (5 bases). The CDR3 covers 13 residues. The germline CDR1 and CDR2 sequences are DFQATT and SNEGSKA (reference sequence). The V gene lost 6 bases and the J gene lost 3 bases, with 12 bases spanning the gap.

This clonotype showed up many times. The CDR3, as DNA: TGTGCCAGCAGCTTCGACAGGGCCAATGAGCAGTTCTTC. Protein: CASSFDRANEQFF. The gene calls are TRBV7-2 and TRBJ2-1; TRBD1 agrees at 7 bases. After removal of 3 bases from V and 6 bases from J, the junction contained 2 bases not matched to a gene. The CDR3 consists of 13 residues. Germline V gives CDR1 SGHTA, CDR2 FQGNSA.

This clonotype has more than one count but fewer than ten. The chain uses TRBV28 and TRBJ2-3; maybe TRBD2 (5 bases). Germline V gene sequence: CDR1 MDHEN, CDR2 SYDVKM. This CDR3 has 16 amino acids. V lost 6 bases to trimming and J lost 0 bases, with 16 bases between them. The CDR3 here is CASRFMEALSTDTQYF. The CDR3 nucleotides are TGTGCCAGCAGATTTATGGAGGCTTTAAGCACAGATACGCAGTATTTT.

This clonotype was counted ten times or more. The chain uses TRBV14 and TRBJ2-5; no reliable D call. The CDR3 covers 13 residues. V gave up 5 bases and J gave up 5 bases, with 12 bases separating them. Looked up from germline, CDR1 is SGHDN and CDR2 is FVKESK. CDR3 nucleotide sequence: TGTGCCAGCAGCGCTGGGCCGTGGGAGACCCAGTACTTC. Its translation is CASSAGPWETQYF.

The chain recombines TRBV7-6 with TRBJ2-1; no reliable D call. Looked up from germline, CDR1 is SGHVS and CDR2 is FNYEAQ. CDR3 size: 13 residues. Trimming cost V 4 bases and J 6 bases, with 10 bases left between them. CDR3 region: CASSSRVGNEQFF. DNA of the CDR3: TGTGCCAGCAGCTCTAGGGTAGGCAATGAGCAGTTCTTC. Full variable domain (outside the CDR3, taken from reference TRBV7-6 and TRBJ2-1): GAGVSQSPRYKVTKRGQDVALRCDPISGHVSLYWYRQALGQGPEFLTYFNYEAQQDKSGLPNDRFSAERPEGSISTLTIQRTEQRDSAMYRCASSSRVGNEQFFGPGTRLTVL.

This clonotype showed up just a few times. This chain uses TRBV12-3 or TRBV12-4 with TRBJ2-7, with D possibly matching TRBD2 (6 bases). This CDR3 contains 15 residues. Trimming left V 5 bases short and J 0 bases short, with 14 bases between. The CDR3 DNA follows: TGTGCCAGCAGTCCCCAGGGACTCCTCTCCTACGAGCAGTACTTC. Its translation: CASSPQGLLSYEQYF.

This clonotype occurred a few times. The chain has TRBV7-8 and TRBJ2-2; TRBD1 or TRBD2 may be the D gene (7 bases each). CDR3 size: 16 residues. The ends were cut back, 3 bases at V and 6 bases at J, with 17 bases in the middle. CDR1 is SGHVS, CDR2 FQNEAQ, per germline. CDR3 residues: CASSFLTGRVAGELFF. For the CDR3, the DNA is TGTGCCAGCAGCTTCCTGACAGGGAGGGTCGCCGGGGAGCTGTTTTTT.

This clonotype was observed a few times. This chain links TRBV5-5 with TRBJ1-1, with D possibly being TRBD1 (6 bases). Per the germline V gene, CDR1 is SGHKS and CDR2 is YYEKEE (reference sequence). V lost 1 base and J 1 base, leaving 8 bases between the germline ends. This CDR3 region has 14 residues. The chain's CDR3 is CASSLQGKNTEAFF. Written as DNA, the CDR3 is TGTGCCAGCAGCTTGCAGGGGAAGAACACTGAAGCTTTCTTT.

The sample holds a few counts of this clonotype. The chain uses TRBV6-1 and TRBJ1-1; the D gene is possibly TRBD1 (5 bases). The V end was cut by 10 bases, the J end by 2 bases, with 17 bases between. CDR1 MNHNS and CDR2 SASEGT come from the germline V gene. CDR3 size: 14 residues. CDR3 residues: CANSRVSVNTEAFF. CDR3 coding DNA: TGTGCCAATTCCAGGGTGTCGGTTAACACTGAAGCTTTCTTT.

This clonotype was recorded a few times. The chain has TRBV9 and TRBJ1-1; D unresolved. In germline, CDR1 is SGDLS, CDR2 YYNGEE. V lost 0 bases and J lost 4, with 7 bases in between. CDR3 length: 13 amino acids. The DNA for the CDR3 is TGTGCCAGCAGCGTAGGCCAAAGCACTGAAGCTTTCTTT. Its translation is CASSVGQSTEAFF.

This sequence joins TRBV12-3 or TRBV12-4 and TRBJ2-7, with D possibly matching TRBD1 (6 bases). The CDR3 loop spans 16 amino acids. With 1 base removed from V and 6 bases from J, the gap between germline ends came to 19 bases. CDR3 sequence (DNA): TGTGCCAGCAGTTTAGGGGGGACAAACCTCCCCCGCGAGCAGTACTTC. The encoded protein is CASSLGGTNLPREQYF.

This sequence joins TRBV9 and TRBJ1-3; 7 bases are shared with TRBD1. J lost 6 bases, V lost 4 bases, and 7 bases had no gene match. Germline V lookup: CDR1 SGDLS, CDR2 YYNGEE. This CDR3 is 14 amino acids long. The CDR3 DNA reads as TGTGCCAGCAGCCCTGGACAGGTTCTAAACACCATATATTTT. It specifies CASSPGQVLNTIYF.

The V gene is TRBV6-5, the J gene TRBJ1-6, with 9 positions matching TRBD1. The CDR3 loop spans 16 amino acids. Trimming removed 6 bases from V and 10 bases from J; junction bases left unmatched: 13. Germline V gene lookup returns CDR1 MNHEY and CDR2 SVGAGI. CDR3 in DNA: TGTGCCAGCAGCCGAACCGGGACAGGGTGGGACTCACCCCTCCACTTT. Encoded protein: CASSRTGTGWDSPLHF.

This clonotype occurred many times. The chain links TRBV20-1 to TRBJ1-1, with TRBD1 matching over 7 bases. Losses at the gene ends were 1 base for V and 10 bases for J; bases not matched to a gene: 15. Germline V gives CDR1 DFQATT, CDR2 SNEGSKA (reference sequence). The CDR3 length is 15 residues. Written as DNA, the CDR3 is TGCAGTGCTAGAGGGGACCTTAAACAGGGGTTTATAGCTTTCTTT. This translates into CSARGDLKQGFIAFF.